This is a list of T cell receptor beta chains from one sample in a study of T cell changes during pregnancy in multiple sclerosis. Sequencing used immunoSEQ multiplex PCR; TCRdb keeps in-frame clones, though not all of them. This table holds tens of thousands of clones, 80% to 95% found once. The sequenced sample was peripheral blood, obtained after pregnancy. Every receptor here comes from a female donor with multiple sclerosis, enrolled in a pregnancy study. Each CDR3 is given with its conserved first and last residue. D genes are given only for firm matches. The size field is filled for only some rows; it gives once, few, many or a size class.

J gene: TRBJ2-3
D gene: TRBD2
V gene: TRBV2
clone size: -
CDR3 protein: CAITRLAGGTDTQYF
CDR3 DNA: TGTGCCATCACTCGACTAGCGGGGGGCACAGATACGCAGTATTTT

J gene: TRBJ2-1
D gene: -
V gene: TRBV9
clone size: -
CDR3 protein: CASRVIRNNEQFF
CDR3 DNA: TGTGCCAGCAGGGTTATCAGAAACAATGAGCAGTTCTTC

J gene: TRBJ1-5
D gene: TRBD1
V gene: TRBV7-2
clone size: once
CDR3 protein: CASSLMGTGGDQPQHF
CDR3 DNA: TGTGCCAGCAGCTTAATGGGGACAGGGGGGGATCAGCCCCAGCATTTT

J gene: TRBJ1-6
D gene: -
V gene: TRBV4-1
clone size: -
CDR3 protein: CASSQHGNRVDSPLHF
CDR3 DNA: TGCGCCAGCAGCCAACACGGGAACAGGGTAGATTCACCCCTCCACTTT

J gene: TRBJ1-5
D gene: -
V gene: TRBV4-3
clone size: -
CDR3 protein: CASSQDETGLWPQHF
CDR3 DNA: TGCGCCAGCAGCCAAGATGAAACAGGGCTGTGGCCCCAGCATTTT

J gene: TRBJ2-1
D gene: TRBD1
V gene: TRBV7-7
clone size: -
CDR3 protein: CASSLGGQGGREQFF
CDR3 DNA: TGTGCTAGCAGCTTAGGGGGACAGGGAGGGCGAGAGCAGTTCTTC

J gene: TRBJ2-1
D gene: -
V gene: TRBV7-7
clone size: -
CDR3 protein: CASSPRTAYNEQFF
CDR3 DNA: TGTGCCAGCAGCCCACGGACAGCCTACAATGAGCAGTTCTTC

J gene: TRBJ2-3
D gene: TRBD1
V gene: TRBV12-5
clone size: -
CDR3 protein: CASGSRQGEVTDTQYF
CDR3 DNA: TGTGCTAGTGGTTCACGACAGGGGGAGGTGACAGATACGCAGTATTTT

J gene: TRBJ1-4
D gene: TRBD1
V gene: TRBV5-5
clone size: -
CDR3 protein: CASRKETGAWEKLFF
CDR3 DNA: TGTGCCAGCAGGAAGGAAACAGGGGCCTGGGAAAAACTGTTTTTT

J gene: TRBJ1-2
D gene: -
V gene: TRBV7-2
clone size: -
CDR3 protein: CASSLDPGSGGYTF
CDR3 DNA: TGTGCCAGCAGCTTAGACCCGGGGTCGGGTGGCTACACCTTC

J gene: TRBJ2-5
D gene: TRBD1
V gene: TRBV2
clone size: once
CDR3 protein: CASSADRGRETQYF
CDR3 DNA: TGTGCCAGCAGTGCGGACAGGGGGCGGGAGACCCAGTACTTC

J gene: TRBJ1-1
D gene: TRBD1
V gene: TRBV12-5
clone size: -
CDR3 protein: CASGSHRTGRNTEAFF
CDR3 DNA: TGTGCTAGTGGTTCGCACAGGACAGGGCGGAACACTGAAGCTTTCTTT

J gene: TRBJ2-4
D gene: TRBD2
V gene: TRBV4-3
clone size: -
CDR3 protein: CASSHSADQTGGGGWDIQYF
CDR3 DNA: TGCGCCAGCAGCCACTCCGCCGATCAAACCGGGGGGGGAGGTTGGGACATTCAGTACTTC

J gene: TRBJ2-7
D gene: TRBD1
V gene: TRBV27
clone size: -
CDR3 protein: CASSSGQGRTYEQYF
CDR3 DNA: TGTGCCAGCAGTTCGGGACAGGGGCGAACATACGAGCAGTACTTC

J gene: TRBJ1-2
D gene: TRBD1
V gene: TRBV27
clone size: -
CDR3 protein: CASRIQGSNYGYTF
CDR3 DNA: TGTGCCAGCAGAATACAGGGGTCCAACTATGGCTACACCTTC

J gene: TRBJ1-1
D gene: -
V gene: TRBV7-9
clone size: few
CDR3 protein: CASSPWRPDRNTEAFF
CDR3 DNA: TGTGCCAGCAGCCCTTGGAGGCCGGACAGGAACACTGAAGCTTTCTTT

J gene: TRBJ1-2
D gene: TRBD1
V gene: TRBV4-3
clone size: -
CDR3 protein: CASSARMTGSYGYTF
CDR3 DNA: TGCGCCAGCAGCGCAAGGATGACAGGGAGCTATGGCTACACCTTC

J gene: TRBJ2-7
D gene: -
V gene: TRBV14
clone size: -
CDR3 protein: CASSPNTPYEQYF
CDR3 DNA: TGTGCCAGCAGCCCAAATACACCCTACGAGCAGTACTTC

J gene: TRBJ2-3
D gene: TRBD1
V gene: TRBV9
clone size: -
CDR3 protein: CASSGPRGLADTQYF
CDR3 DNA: TGTGCCAGCAGCGGACCCAGGGGGCTGGCAGATACGCAGTATTTT

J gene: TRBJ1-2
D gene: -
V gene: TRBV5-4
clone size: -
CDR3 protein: CASSPVGGAHGTF
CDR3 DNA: TGTGCCAGCAGCCCGGTGGGGGGGGCGCACGGCACCTTC

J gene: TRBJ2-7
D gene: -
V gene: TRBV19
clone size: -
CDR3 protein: CASSSRRTDGISYEQYF
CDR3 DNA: TGTGCCAGTAGTTCCCGCAGGACAGACGGGATCTCCTACGAGCAGTACTTC

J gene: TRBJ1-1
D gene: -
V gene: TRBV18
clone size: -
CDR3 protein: CASSPLDKRTLTAFF
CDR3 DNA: TGTGCCAGCTCACCCTTGGACAAACGAACACTGACGGCTTTCTTT

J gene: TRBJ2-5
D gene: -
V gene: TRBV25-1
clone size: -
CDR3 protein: CASSEFGRGETQYF
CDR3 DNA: TGTGCCAGCAGTGAATTCGGCAGGGGAGAGACCCAGTACTTC

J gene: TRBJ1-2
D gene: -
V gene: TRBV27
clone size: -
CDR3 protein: CASSLKGPQGYGYTF
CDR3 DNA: TGTGCCAGCAGTTTAAAGGGGCCCCAAGGCTATGGCTACACCTTC

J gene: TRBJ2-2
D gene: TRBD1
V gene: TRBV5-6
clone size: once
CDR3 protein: CASSFRGLRGGELFF
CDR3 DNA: TGTGCCAGCAGCTTCAGGGGGCTACGTGGCGGGGAGCTGTTTTTT

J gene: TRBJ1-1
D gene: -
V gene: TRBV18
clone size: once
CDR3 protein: CASSPSGIPGAFF
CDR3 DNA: TGTGCCAGCTCACCATCAGGGATCCCAGGGGCTTTCTTT

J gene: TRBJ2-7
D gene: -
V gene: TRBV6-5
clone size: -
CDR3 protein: CASSYSGGEQYF
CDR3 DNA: TGTGCCAGCAGTTACTCAGGGGGCGAGCAGTACTTC

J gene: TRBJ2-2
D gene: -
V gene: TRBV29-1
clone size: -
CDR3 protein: CSVYQSANTGELFF
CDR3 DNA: TGCAGCGTTTATCAAAGCGCAAACACCGGGGAGCTGTTTTTT

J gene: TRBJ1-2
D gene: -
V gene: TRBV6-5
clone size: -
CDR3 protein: CASSSLLLGTIHGYTF
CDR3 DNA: TGTGCCAGCAGTTCCCTCCTACTCGGGACAATCCATGGCTACACCTTC

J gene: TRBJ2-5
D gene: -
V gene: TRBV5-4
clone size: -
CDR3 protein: CASTPSPGETQYF
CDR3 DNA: TGTGCCAGCACCCCCAGTCCGGGGGAGACCCAGTACTTC

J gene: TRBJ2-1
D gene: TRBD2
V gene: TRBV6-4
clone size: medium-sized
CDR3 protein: CASSDSQRGDHNEQFF
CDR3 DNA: TGTGCCAGCAGTGACTCCCAGCGGGGGGATCACAATGAGCAGTTCTTC

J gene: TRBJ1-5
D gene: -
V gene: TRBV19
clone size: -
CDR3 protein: CASSRQESNQPQHF
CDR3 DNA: TGTGCCAGTAGTCGACAGGAAAGCAATCAGCCCCAGCATTTT

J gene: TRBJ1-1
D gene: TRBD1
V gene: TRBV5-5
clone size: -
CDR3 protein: CASSPRLGGGAKAFF
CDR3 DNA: TGTGCCAGCAGCCCTCGTCTTGGAGGGGGCGCGAAAGCTTTCTTT

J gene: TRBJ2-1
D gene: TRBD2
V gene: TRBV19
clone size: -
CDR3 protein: CASSLQAGGSYNEQFF
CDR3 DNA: TGTGCCAGTAGTCTCCAAGCGGGGGGCTCCTACAATGAGCAGTTCTTC

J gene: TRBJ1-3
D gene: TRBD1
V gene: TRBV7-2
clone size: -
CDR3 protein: CASSPTGLGNTIYF
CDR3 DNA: TGTGCCAGCAGCCCGACAGGGCTCGGAAACACCATATATTTT

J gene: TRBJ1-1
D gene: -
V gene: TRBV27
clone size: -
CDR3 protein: CASSFSGYMEAFF
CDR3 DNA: TGTGCCAGCAGTTTTTCAGGGTACATGGAAGCTTTCTTT

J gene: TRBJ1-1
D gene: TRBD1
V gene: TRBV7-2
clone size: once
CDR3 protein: CASSLAQGATEAFF
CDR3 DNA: TGTGCCAGCAGCTTAGCGCAGGGGGCCACTGAAGCTTTCTTT

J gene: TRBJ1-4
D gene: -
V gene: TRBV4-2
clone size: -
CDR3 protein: CASSQDLGGFTNEKLFF
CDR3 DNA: TGTGCCAGCAGCCAAGATCTAGGAGGGTTTACTAATGAAAAACTGTTTTTT

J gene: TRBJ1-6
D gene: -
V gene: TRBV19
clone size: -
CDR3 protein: CASSIDGGWTADNSPLHF
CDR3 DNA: TGTGCCAGTAGTATAGATGGTGGTTGGACAGCAGATAATTCACCCCTCCACTTT

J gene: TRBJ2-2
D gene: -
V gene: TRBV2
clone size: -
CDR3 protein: CASKRTTTGELFF
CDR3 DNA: TGTGCCAGCAAGAGGACAACCACCGGGGAGCTGTTTTTT

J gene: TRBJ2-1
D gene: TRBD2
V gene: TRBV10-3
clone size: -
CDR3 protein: CAISEWLAGVYNEQFF
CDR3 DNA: TGTGCCATCAGTGAGTGGCTAGCGGGGGTTTACAATGAGCAGTTCTTC

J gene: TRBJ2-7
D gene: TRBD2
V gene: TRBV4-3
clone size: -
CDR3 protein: CASSQAGLAGAAHYEQYF
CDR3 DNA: TGCGCCAGCAGCCAAGCAGGCCTAGCGGGGGCCGCGCACTACGAGCAGTACTTC

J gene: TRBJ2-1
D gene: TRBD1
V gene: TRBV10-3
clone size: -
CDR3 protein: CAISESGRGRIGGSSYNEQFF
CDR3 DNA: TGTGCCATCAGTGAGTCTGGCAGGGGGCGAATCGGAGGTAGCTCCTACAATGAGCAGTTCTTC

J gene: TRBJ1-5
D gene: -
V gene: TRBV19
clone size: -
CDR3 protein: CATSGTLNQPQHF
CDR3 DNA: TGTGCCACTAGCGGGACACTAAATCAGCCCCAGCATTTT

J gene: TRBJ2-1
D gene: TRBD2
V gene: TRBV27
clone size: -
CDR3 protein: CASSLLAGVPSSYNEQFF
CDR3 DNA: TGTGCCAGCAGTTTACTAGCGGGGGTCCCGAGCTCCTACAATGAGCAGTTCTTC

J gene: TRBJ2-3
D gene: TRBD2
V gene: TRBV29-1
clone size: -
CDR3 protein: CSVGTPRGATDTQYF
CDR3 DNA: TGCAGCGTTGGGACCCCGCGGGGGGCCACAGATACGCAGTATTTT

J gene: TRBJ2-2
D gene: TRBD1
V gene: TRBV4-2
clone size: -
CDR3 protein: CASSQAGGDNTGELFF
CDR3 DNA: TGTGCCAGCAGCCAAGCAGGGGGAGATAACACCGGGGAGCTGTTTTTT

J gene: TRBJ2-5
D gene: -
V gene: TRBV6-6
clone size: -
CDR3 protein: CASRFSGATRETQYF
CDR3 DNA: TGTGCCAGCAGATTCAGCGGCGCCACACGGGAGACCCAGTACTTC

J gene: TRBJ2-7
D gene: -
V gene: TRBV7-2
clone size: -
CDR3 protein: CASSAGGSSYEQYF
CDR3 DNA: TGTGCCAGCAGCGCCGGGGGTAGCTCCTACGAGCAGTACTTC

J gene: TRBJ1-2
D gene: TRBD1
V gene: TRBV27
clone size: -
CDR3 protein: CASSLSGQGTYGYTF
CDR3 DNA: TGTGCCAGCAGTTTATCGGGACAGGGGACCTATGGCTACACCTTC

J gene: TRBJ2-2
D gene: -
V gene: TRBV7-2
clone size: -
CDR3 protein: CASSLIPSGVGELFF
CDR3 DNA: TGTGCCAGCAGCCTGATTCCCTCAGGGGTTGGGGAGCTGTTTTTT

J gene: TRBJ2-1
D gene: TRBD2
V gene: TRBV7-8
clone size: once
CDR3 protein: CASSLDGGAGDEQFF
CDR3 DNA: TGTGCCAGCAGCTTAGACGGGGGGGCTGGCGATGAGCAGTTCTTC

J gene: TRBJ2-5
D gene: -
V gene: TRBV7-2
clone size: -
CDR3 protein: CASSVGGNQETQYF
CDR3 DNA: TGTGCCAGCAGCGTCGGGGGAAACCAAGAGACCCAGTACTTC

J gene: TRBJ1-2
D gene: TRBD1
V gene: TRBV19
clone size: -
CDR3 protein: CASSFGQGANYGYTF
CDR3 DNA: TGTGCCAGTAGTTTTGGACAGGGAGCTAACTATGGCTACACCTTC

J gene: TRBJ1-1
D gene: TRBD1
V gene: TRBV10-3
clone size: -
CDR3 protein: CALTGTGANTEAFF
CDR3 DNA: TGTGCCTTAACCGGGACAGGGGCGAACACTGAAGCTTTCTTT

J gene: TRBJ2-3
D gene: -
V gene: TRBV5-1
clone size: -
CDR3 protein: CASSLGSHFRDTQYF
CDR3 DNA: TGCGCCAGCAGCTTGGGGAGCCATTTCCGGGATACGCAGTATTTT

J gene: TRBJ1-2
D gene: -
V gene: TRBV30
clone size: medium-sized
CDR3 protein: CAWSVTENYGYTF
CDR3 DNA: TGTGCCTGGAGTGTAACGGAGAACTATGGCTACACCTTC

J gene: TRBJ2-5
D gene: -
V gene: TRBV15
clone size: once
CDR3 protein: CATSGGDRRETQYF
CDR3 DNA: TGTGCCACCAGCGGCGGTGACAGACGAGAGACCCAGTACTTC

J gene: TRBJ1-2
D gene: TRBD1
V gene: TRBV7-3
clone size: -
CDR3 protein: CASSLARGPDYGYTF
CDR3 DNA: TGTGCCAGCAGCTTAGCGAGGGGGCCGGACTATGGCTACACCTTC

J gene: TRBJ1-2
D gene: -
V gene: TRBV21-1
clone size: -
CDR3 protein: CASSNGGGRGPYGYTF
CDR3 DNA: TGTGCCAGCAGCAACGGAGGGGGCAGGGGGCCGTATGGCTACACCTTC